These 6 T cell receptor beta chains came from one sample sequenced in a study of regulatory T cells in long-lasting Graves disease. As to time point: newly diagnosed GD, antithyroid drugs for less than 3 months. Construction of the TCR library relied on RNA isolated from PBMCs. Arm-PCR with iRepertoire HTBI primers amplified the CDR3 regions for these TCR beta libraries. Via MiXCR, TCRdb re-called the multiplex PCR reads, giving one row per CDR3 protein. The data hold hundreds of thousands of distinct CDR3 sequences, with roughly 15% observed a single time. The sample was also reused in another study, on T cells in Graves' hyperthyroidism and ophthalmopathy.

This sample comprised peripheral blood mononuclear cells (PBMCs), obtained at new diagnosis, from a patient treated with antithyroid drugs. These TCRs come from a woman in her 30s with Graves disease.

The chain combines TRBV28 with TRBJ2-1, with TRBD1 identical over 10 bases. This CDR3 is 13 amino acids long. After removal of 3 bases from V and 9 bases from J, the junction contained 2 bases not matched to a gene. Germline lookup yields CDR1 MDHEN and CDR2 SYDVKM. The CDR3 is CASSLDRGFEQFF. The CDR3 DNA is TGTGCCAGCAGTTTGGACAGGGGGTTTGAGCAGTTCTTC.

This clonotype was seen many times. The genes are TRBV2 and TRBJ1-1; 7 bases line up with TRBD1. Losses at the gene ends were 4 bases for V and 7 bases for J; bases not matched to a gene: 6. This CDR3 contains 13 residues. Germline V CDR1 and CDR2: SNHLY, FYNNEI. The CDR3 loop reads CASSGQGWDEAFF. CDR3 sequence (DNA): TGTGCCAGCAGTGGACAGGGCTGGGATGAAGCTTTCTTT. Full variable domain (remainder filled in from reference TRBV2 and TRBJ1-1): EPEVTQTPSHQVTQMGQEVILRCVPISNHLYFYWYRQILGQKVEFLVSFYNNEISEKSEIFDDQFSVERPDGSNFTLKIRSTKLEDSAMYFCASSGQGWDEAFFGQGTRLTVV.

The chain combines TRBV18 with TRBJ2-7; 7 nucleotides line up with TRBD2. The CDR3 length is 15 residues. After removal of 2 bases from V and 1 base from J, the junction contained 5 bases not matched to a gene. Germline loops: CDR1 KGHSH, CDR2 LQKENI. The CDR3 region has the DNA TGTGCCAGCTCACCAATGCTAGCGGATTCCTACGAGCAGTACTTC. It is translated as CASSPMLADSYEQYF.

The gene calls are TRBV5-5 and TRBJ2-2, with D perhaps given as TRBD1 or TRBD2 (5 bases each). From germline, CDR1 is SGHKS and CDR2 YYEKEE (reference sequence). The CDR3 consists of 18 residues. Trimming took 3 bases from V and 2 from J, leaving 20 bases between them. DNA of the CDR3: TGTGCCAGCAGCTCGATCCCCTCGAACGGGGCCAACACCGGGGAGCTGTTTTTT. It translates to CASSSIPSNGANTGELFF.

This clonotype has ten or more counts. This chain connects TRBV5-1 to TRBJ1-1, with TRBD1 matching over 7 bases. Per germline, CDR1 SGHRS and CDR2 YFSETQ. This CDR3 is 15 amino acids long. The V and J ends lost 4 bases and 3 bases, in that order; junction bases with no gene match: 9. The CDR3 DNA sequence: TGCGCCAGCAGCAAAGCTACAGGGGTAGACACTGAAGCTTTCTTT. Translation: CASSKATGVDTEAFF.

The chain links TRBV15 to TRBJ1-1, with D tentatively TRBD1 (6 bases). Trimming removed 5 bases from V and 1 base from J, with 14 bases in between. Germline V gives CDR1 LNHNV, CDR2 YYDKDF (reference sequence). CDR3 size: 15 residues. The CDR3 nucleotides read TGTGCCACCAGCGGAAGGACAGCAAAGAACACTGAAGCTTTCTTT. It yields the protein CATSGRTAKNTEAFF.